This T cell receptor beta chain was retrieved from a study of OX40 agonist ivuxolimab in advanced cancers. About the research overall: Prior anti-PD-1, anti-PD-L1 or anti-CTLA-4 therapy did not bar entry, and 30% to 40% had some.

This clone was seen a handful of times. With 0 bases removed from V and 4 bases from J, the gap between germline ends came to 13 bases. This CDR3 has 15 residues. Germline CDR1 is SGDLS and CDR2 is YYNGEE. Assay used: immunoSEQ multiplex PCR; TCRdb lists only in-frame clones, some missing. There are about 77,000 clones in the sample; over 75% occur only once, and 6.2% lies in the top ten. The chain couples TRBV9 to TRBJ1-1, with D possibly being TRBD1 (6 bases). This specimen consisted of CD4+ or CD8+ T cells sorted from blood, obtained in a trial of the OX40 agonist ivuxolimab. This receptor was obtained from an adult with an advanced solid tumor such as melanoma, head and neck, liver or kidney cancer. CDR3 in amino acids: CASSVGGGHSTEAFF. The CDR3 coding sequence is TGTGCCAGCAGCGTAGGAGGGGGACACTCCACTGAAGCTTTCTTT.